Following are 28 T cell receptor beta chains from one sample sequenced in a study of regulatory dendritic cells for organ transplantation (dated by TCRdb to 2015 to 2018). The method behind the library was the immunoSEQ multiplex PCR assay. As stored in TCRdb, this immuneACCESS dataset retains in-frame rearrangements with V and J assigned. A fraction of the clones does not appear; measured against another copy, unresolved V genes explain less than half of the discrepancy, and the remainder lacks a known reason. A total of more than 5,500 clones appear in this sample, around three fifths of them only once. The ten largest account for roughly 11% of the sample. What was sequenced was memory CD8+ T cells from blood. Explained via the paper, the cell subset or site label denotes: CD45RO+ memory T cells. All receptors come from a human donor in good health.

The chain joins TRBV19 to TRBJ1-5, with TRBD1 identical over 7 bases. There are 18 residues in the CDR3. V gave up 5 bases and J gave up 0 bases; unmatched junction bases: 13. CDR1 and CDR2 from the germline V gene are LNHDA and SQIVND (reference sequence). In DNA, the CDR3 is TGTGCCAGTAGTCCCGGGACAGCGCTCCCGCTTAGCAATCAGCCCCAGCATTTT. It codes for CASSPGTALPLSNQPQHF.

This clone was seen only once. The rearrangement uses TRBV4-1 and TRBJ1-2, with a tentative D call TRBD1 (5 bases). CDR3 length: 13 residues. Germline assignment: CDR1 MGHRA and CDR2 YSYEKL. V gave up 0 bases and J gave up 4 bases, with 6 bases separating them. CDR3 DNA sequence: TGCGCCAGCAGCCAAGACCAGGGCTATGGCTACACCTTC. Translating it yields CASSQDQGYGYTF.

The chain employs TRBV9 and TRBJ2-2; the match to TRBD1 covers 7 bases. This CDR3 has 13 residues. CDR1 SGDLS and CDR2 YYNGEE come from the germline V gene. V lost 6 bases, J lost 6 bases, and 5 bases stayed unmatched. The CDR3 reads CASNRGGSGELFF. As DNA, the CDR3 is TGTGCCAGCAACAGGGGCGGATCCGGGGAGCTGTTTTTT. Complete variable domain (other parts from reference TRBV9 and TRBJ2-2): DSGVTQTPKHLITATGQRVTLRCSPRSGDLSVYWYQQSLDQGLQFLIQYYNGEERAKGNILERFSAQQFPDLHSELNLSSLELGDSALYFCASNRGGSGELFFGEGSRLTVL.

The chain carries TRBV11-2 and TRBJ1-3; D is uncertain. Germline V lookup: CDR1 SGHAT, CDR2 FQNNGV. The V and J ends lost 4 bases and 9 bases respectively, with 10 bases between them. The CDR3 contains 12 residues. CDR3 sequence reads: CASSSPRGTIYF. The CDR3 bases are TGTGCCAGCAGCTCTCCTCGAGGCACCATATATTTT.

V is TRBV9 and J is TRBJ2-3; D may be TRBD2 (5 bases). Germline CDR1 is SGDLS and CDR2 is YYNGEE. The CDR3 loop spans 14 amino acids. With 2 bases removed from V and 3 bases from J, the gap between germline ends came to 10 bases. CDR3 sequence (DNA): TGTGCCAGCAGCGTCGATCGGGGTACAGATACGCAGTATTTT. This gives the protein CASSVDRGTDTQYF. Full variable domain (remainder filled in from reference TRBV9 and TRBJ2-3): DSGVTQTPKHLITATGQRVTLRCSPRSGDLSVYWYQQSLDQGLQFLIQYYNGEERAKGNILERFSAQQFPDLHSELNLSSLELGDSALYFCASSVDRGTDTQYFGPGTRLTVL.

Relative to its sample, this clone is large (0.1 to 1%). The chain combines TRBV4-2 with TRBJ1-1; 12 nucleotides agree with TRBD1. This CDR3 region has 22 residues. J was trimmed by 2 bases and V by 0 bases; bases with no gene match: 19. The germline V gene encodes CDR1 LGHNA and CDR2 YNFKEQ. The CDR3 DNA reads TGTGCCAGCAGCCAAGAGTCAGGGGACAGGGGGCAGTCAACGGCCGGTAACACTGAAGCTTTCTTT. Its protein is CASSQESGDRGQSTAGNTEAFF.

The chain recombines TRBV6-1 with TRBJ2-5, with D tentatively TRBD2 (5 bases). Germline-derived CDR1 and CDR2 are MNHNS and SASEGT. V dropped 6 bases and J dropped 2 bases, with 10 bases sitting between them. This CDR3 has 13 amino acids. CDR3 nucleotide sequence: TGTGCCAGCAGCCGGACTGAACAAGAGACCCAGTACTTC. Protein sequence: CASSRTEQETQYF.

The chain combines TRBV4-1 with TRBJ2-1, with 9 bases matching TRBD1. The CDR3 runs to 14 residues. The junction had 6 bases not matched to a gene; V was cut back by 4 bases and J by 8 bases. Germline CDR1 and CDR2: MGHRA and YSYEKL. The CDR3 DNA reads TGCGCCAGCAGCCTACAGGGGGCTGGAGATGAGCAGTTCTTC. It specifies CASSLQGAGDEQFF.

The sample holds one count of this clone. The V call is TRBV4-3, the J call TRBJ1-1, with a tentative D call TRBD1 (6 bases). The CDR3 is made up of 15 amino acids. Trimming removed 4 bases at V and 0 bases at J, with 12 bases between. The germline V gene encodes CDR1 LGHNA and CDR2 YSLEER. This chain's CDR3 is CASSLTGPMNTEAFF. CDR3 bases: TGCGCCAGCAGCCTCACAGGGCCTATGAACACTGAAGCTTTCTTT.

This clone was counted a few times. The V call is TRBV7-2, the J call TRBJ1-1; 8 bases align to TRBD1. Losses at the gene ends were 5 bases for V and 0 bases for J; bases not matched to a gene: 2. The CDR3 spans 14 residues. The germline V gene has CDR1 SGHTA and CDR2 FQGNSA. For the CDR3, the DNA is TGTGCCAGCAGCGAGGGACAGGTGAACACTGAAGCTTTCTTT. Translated, it gives CASSEGQVNTEAFF.

The J gene is TRBJ2-3, the V gene TRBV27; perhaps TRBD2 as D (5 bases). The germline V and J ends were trimmed by 5 bases and 2 bases, with 14 bases remaining between them. There are 15 residues in the CDR3. Germline V gene lookup returns CDR1 MNHEY and CDR2 SMNVEV (reference sequence). Here the CDR3 reads CASSGRDPSTDTQYF. The CDR3 nucleotides are TGTGCCAGCAGTGGCCGGGATCCTTCCACAGATACGCAGTATTTT.

This rearrangement joins TRBV19 to TRBJ2-4, with TRBD2 matching over 9 bases. Germline CDR1 LNHDA, CDR2 SQIVND (reference sequence). V gave up 2 bases and J gave up 2 bases; unmatched junction bases: 7. This CDR3 region has 17 residues. CDR3 in amino acids: CASSIFASGVSKNIQYF. The CDR3 DNA reads as TGTGCCAGTAGTATATTCGCTAGCGGGGTATCCAAAAACATTCAGTACTTC.

The chain couples TRBV7-2 to TRBJ1-2; the match to TRBD1 covers 7 bases. This CDR3 region has 14 residues. Germline trimming cut 1 base from V and 4 bases from J; bases unmatched to any gene: 3. The germline V gene encodes CDR1 SGHTA and CDR2 FQGNSA. As DNA, the CDR3 is TGTGCCAGCAGCTTAGGGGACAGATTCTATGGCTACACCTTC. This translates into CASSLGDRFYGYTF.

The chain joins TRBV27 to TRBJ2-1, with D maybe TRBD2 (7 bases). The germline V gene has CDR1 MNHEY and CDR2 SMNVEV (reference sequence). The V end lost 0 bases, the J end lost 7 bases, and 13 bases lay between the germline ends. This CDR3 region has 15 residues. CDR3 amino acids: CASSLSGGGQNEQFF. The CDR3 DNA reads TGTGCCAGCAGTTTATCGGGGGGGGGCCAGAATGAGCAGTTCTTC.

Points on this clone: The same CDR3 is also encoded by other DNA sequences in this sample. The chain recombines TRBV2 with TRBJ2-2, with D maybe TRBD1 (5 bases). Germline lookup yields CDR1 SNHLY and CDR2 FYNNEI. The V end lost 2 bases, the J end lost 3 bases, and 7 bases lay between the germline ends. The CDR3 loop spans 14 amino acids. The CDR3 coding sequence is TGTGCCAGCAGTGAAAGGGGCTACACCGGGGAGCTGTTTTTT. Translation gives CASSERGYTGELFF.

V is TRBV9 and J is TRBJ2-3; 7 nucleotides line up with TRBD1. J gave up 0 bases and V 6 bases, and 4 bases lay outside the gene matches. The CDR3 has 14 residues. Germline assignment: CDR1 SGDLS and CDR2 YYNGEE. This CDR3 reads CASKGTASTDTQYF. In DNA, the CDR3 is TGTGCCAGCAAAGGGACAGCTAGCACAGATACGCAGTATTTT.

This clone was counted only a few times. The chain is built from TRBV7-9 and TRBJ2-5; 15 bases agree with TRBD2. CDR3 length: 18 amino acids. The germline gives CDR1 SEHNR, CDR2 FQNEAQ (reference sequence). V dropped 4 bases and J dropped 2; count of bases not matched to a gene: 8. Written as DNA, the CDR3 is TGTGCCAGCAGCTCAACGGGACTAGCGGGGGGCATTCAAGAGACCCAGTACTTC. Amino acids: CASSSTGLAGGIQETQYF.

This chain uses TRBV7-9 with TRBJ1-4, with D maybe TRBD1 (5 bases). V was trimmed by 1 base and J by 6 bases, leaving 12 bases between them. Germline CDR1 reads SEHNR; CDR2 reads FQNEAQ (reference sequence). The CDR3 totals 15 residues. The DNA of the CDR3 is TGTGCCAGCAGCTTAGTTGGAGGGGCCGATGAAAAACTGTTTTTT. This codes for CASSLVGGADEKLFF.

This clone appeared a single time. The chain recombines TRBV19 with TRBJ1-1, with D possibly being TRBD1 (5 bases). Trimming left V 1 base short and J 5 bases short, with 14 bases between. The CDR3 sequence is 15 residues long. Per the germline V gene, CDR1 is LNHDA and CDR2 is SQIVND (reference sequence). The CDR3 is CASSIGGGGKTEAFF. The DNA of the CDR3 is TGTGCCAGTAGTATAGGCGGGGGGGGAAAGACTGAAGCTTTCTTT.

The V gene is TRBV5-1, the J gene TRBJ2-1, with 10 bases matching TRBD1. The CDR3 runs to 15 residues. Trimming removed 2 bases from V and 5 bases from J; junction bases left unmatched: 4. The germline V gene encodes CDR1 SGHRS and CDR2 YFSETQ. The CDR3 loop is CASSFFGQGDNEQFF. The CDR3 nucleotides are TGCGCCAGCAGCTTTTTTGGACAGGGGGACAATGAGCAGTTCTTC.

V usage is TRBV19 and J usage is TRBJ2-1, with 8 bases aligning to TRBD2. CDR1 and CDR2 from the germline V gene are LNHDA and SQIVND (reference sequence). The length of the CDR3 is 13 residues. V trimming: 8 bases; J trimming: 3 bases; junction bases outside the gene matches: 3. The CDR3, as DNA: TGTGCCAGTCGCGGGGGGAACTACAATGAGCAGTTCTTC. Translated: CASRGGNYNEQFF.

The V and J genes are TRBV4-1 and TRBJ1-5; possible D gene TRBD1, 5 bases. V lost 0 bases to trimming and J lost 7 bases, with 25 bases between them. Germline-derived CDR1 and CDR2 are MGHRA and YSYEKL. The CDR3 consists of 19 residues. The CDR3 region is CASSQDLPGPSTRMQPQHF. DNA of the CDR3: TGCGCCAGCAGCCAAGACCTCCCAGGGCCATCAACACGCATGCAGCCCCAGCATTTT.

This clone is medium-sized in the sample. The chain carries TRBV5-1 and TRBJ2-1, with 10 nucleotides matching TRBD2. This CDR3 is built from 14 residues. Trimming at V came to 4 bases and at J to 4 bases, leaving 2 bases not matched to a gene. Per the germline V gene, CDR1 is SGHRS and CDR2 is YFSETQ. The CDR3 DNA sequence: TGCGCCAGCAGCGGAGCGGGGGGGTACAATGAGCAGTTCTTC. This gives the protein CASSGAGGYNEQFF.

The rearrangement uses TRBV5-6 and TRBJ1-5, with D tentatively TRBD1 (6 bases). This CDR3 has 17 residues. V was trimmed by 2 bases and J by 2 bases, leaving 17 bases between them. The V gene's germline CDR1 is SGHDT and CDR2 YYEEEE. CDR3 sequence reads: CASSFGEGGSGNQPQHF. As DNA, the CDR3 is TGTGCCAGCAGCTTCGGGGAGGGGGGATCGGGCAATCAGCCCCAGCATTTT.

The chain couples TRBV4-3 to TRBJ2-7; the D is unclear. Germline loops: CDR1 LGHNA, CDR2 YSLEER. Trimming stripped 0 bases from V and 2 bases from J, with 11 bases between. CDR3 length equals 15 residues. Here the CDR3 DNA reads TGCGCCAGCAGCCAAGATAAAGGCGGAACCTACGAGCAGTACTTC. Amino acids: CASSQDKGGTYEQYF.

This clone is labeled as medium-sized. The rearrangement links TRBV7-9 to TRBJ2-3, with 7 bases identical to TRBD2. V was pared by 4 bases and J by 4 bases, with 8 bases of the junction left unmatched. This CDR3 has 15 amino acids. Germline-derived CDR1 and CDR2 are SEHNR and FQNEAQ (reference sequence). The chain's CDR3 is CASSSTGGVADTQYF. The CDR3 DNA reads as TGTGCCAGCAGCTCCACGGGGGGAGTGGCAGATACGCAGTATTTT.

The chain has TRBV6-6 and TRBJ2-3; 8 bases are a match to TRBD2. The germline gives CDR1 MNHNY, CDR2 SVGAGI (reference sequence). The CDR3 sequence is 16 residues long. Trimming took 5 bases from V and 5 from J; bases not matched to a gene: 12. CDR3 coding DNA: TGTGCCAGCAGTCCCCCCCGGGGGGGCCCAGTAGATACGCAGTATTTT. Amino acid sequence: CASSPPRGGPVDTQYF.

This chain links TRBV5-6 with TRBJ1-1; D is possibly TRBD1 (6 bases). V was shortened by 0 bases and J by 2 bases, with 11 bases between the two germline ends. Germline CDR1 SGHDT, CDR2 YYEEEE. The CDR3 spans 15 residues. CDR3 amino acids: CASSLDPQGNTEAFF. In nucleotides, the CDR3 is TGTGCCAGCAGCTTGGACCCACAGGGTAACACTGAAGCTTTCTTT.